The TCR beta chain under discussion was sequenced for a study of blood T cell repertoires in COVID-19. For the study at large: PBMCs, B-cell-depleted T cells, or T cells provided the cDNA or gDNA that made up the material.

Original handling: Quantification of nucleated cells was approximated via reference gene primer amplification. The protocol was immunoSEQ multiplex PCR, while the TCRdb copy is restricted to in-frame clones and leaves out a portion. D and trimming were read from the DNA, whereas the V and J calls and clone size are those reported in that table. The sample includes some 400,000 clones, approximately 87% of them seen just once. The germline CDR1 and CDR2 sequences are SGHAT and FQNNGV. V was pared by 4 bases and J by 6 bases, with 10 bases of the junction left unmatched. This CDR3 has 16 amino acids. V gene TRBV11-2 combines with J gene TRBJ1-5; 9 bases fit TRBD1. The clonotype originates from a man younger than 45 who had recovered from COVID-19. The material sequenced was PBMCs or T cells enriched from blood (not recorded which). As DNA, the CDR3 is TGTGCCAGCAGCTCTTCGGGACAGGGCGGGAGTCAGCCCCAGCATTTT. Translated, it gives CASSSSGQGGSQPQHF. Together with reference TRBV11-2 and TRBJ1-5, the CDR3 gives the full variable domain: EAGVAQSPRYKIIEKRQSVAFWCNPISGHATLYWYQQILGQGPKLLIQFQNNGVVDDSQLPKDRFSAERLKGVDSTLKIQPAKLEDSAVYLCASSSSGQGGSQPQHFGDGTRLSIL.